This TCR beta chain was profiled in a study of shared clonotypes between healthy human individuals. Study-wide results and caveats: Sampling included only blood; tissue repertoires likely differ.

As concerns this clone: Its specificity is not known.

Naivety among CD8 cells was defined by CD45RO negativity and positive CCR7 selection, thereby excluding terminally differentiated effector memory CD45RA+ cells. Adult Caucasians living in Nashville, Tennessee made up all of the donors. The CDR3 length is 16 residues. Trimming took off 8 bases at V and 1 base at J, with 19 bases between the two ends. Germline CDR1 and CDR2: MNHNY and SVGAGI (reference sequence). Method: immunoSEQ multiplex PCR; TCRdb's copy keeps in-frame clones and lacks some. The table records under 850,000 clones, more than 85% of them present only once. The sequenced sample was naive CD8+ T cells sorted from blood. The receptor was isolated from a man between 25 and 39 years old in good health. The chain uses TRBV6-6 and TRBJ2-3; tentative D call: TRBD2 (5 bases). The CDR3 region has the DNA TGTGCCAGCGGAGCCCGGCCGACTATCGGCACAGATACGCAGTATTTT. This sequence encodes CASGARPTIGTDTQYF.